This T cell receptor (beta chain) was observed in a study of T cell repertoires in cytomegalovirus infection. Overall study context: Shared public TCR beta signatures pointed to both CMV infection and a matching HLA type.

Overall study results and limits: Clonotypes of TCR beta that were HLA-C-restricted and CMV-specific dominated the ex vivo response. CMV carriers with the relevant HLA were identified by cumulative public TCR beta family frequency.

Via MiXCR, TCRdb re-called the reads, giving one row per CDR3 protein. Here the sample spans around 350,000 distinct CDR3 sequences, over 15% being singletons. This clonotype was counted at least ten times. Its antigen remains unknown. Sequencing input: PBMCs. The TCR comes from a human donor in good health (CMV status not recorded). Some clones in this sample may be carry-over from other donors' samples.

The CDR3 bases are TGTGCCAGCAGCCAAGATACGGCAGATACGCAGTATTTT. Protein sequence: CASSQDTADTQYF. The chain recombines TRBV14 with TRBJ2-3; D unresolved. V was pared by 0 bases and J by 4 bases, with 5 bases between. Germline-derived CDR1 and CDR2 are SGHDN and FVKESK. The CDR3 runs to 13 residues.